This T cell receptor (beta chain) was recovered during a study of tumor-infiltrating lymphocytes in primary liver carcinoma. On this clonotype itself: Its antigen is not known. At one boundary the junction diverges from the germline segment, which might be a read error.

Notes on the study in general: Relative to blood, tumors carried a significantly larger fraction of the repertoire in their top 250 clones (p = 0.039). Tumor-adjacent and tumor-blood pairs showed less overlap than tumor region pairs.

Unsorted whole blood yielded the blood RNA, and germline DNA was also extracted. The CDR3 spans 14 residues. Germline V gene lookup returns CDR1 SGHAT and CDR2 FQNNGV. Starting from around 0.45 ug of total RNA, TCR beta cDNA was produced with a primer in the constant region. Employing slightly modified ARM-PCR, three nested multiplex PCR rounds were run, and these gave rise to the TCR beta libraries. The first two PCR rounds, nine to ten cycles each, used TRBV1-TRBV30 forward primers and a C-beta reverse primer. TCRdb re-derived calls from the multiplex PCR reads in MiXCR, one entry per CDR3 protein. Here the sample spans 310,000 or so distinct CDR3 sequences, 65% being singletons.

This sequence was found in a man in his forties with primary liver carcinoma and hepatitis B virus infection. The sequenced material came from peripheral blood. The chain couples TRBV11-2 to TRBJ2-7; a weak D match, TRBD2 (6 bases). The better agreement between TRBJ2-1 and the DNA end casts doubt on the J call. The CDR3 DNA reads TGTACCAGCAGTCCTCCCGTGGTAGCGGCTGAGCAGTTCTTC. Translation gives CTSSPPVVAAEQFF.